The text below deals with one T cell receptor beta chain. The antigen remains unidentified. This sample was taken from a study of T-cell reconstitution after alpha-beta-depleted transplantation in children. Study-wide findings and caveats: T-cell numbers and diversity, one year after transplant, stemmed largely from T cells that were newly produced. Some patients' high day-60 TCRbeta diversity was traced to surviving recipient T cells and thymic progenitors. Reports say that about two months after transplant, the alpha-beta T cells came out of several hundred graft clones that had expanded.

From germline, CDR1 is SNHLY and CDR2 FYNNEI. This CDR3 is built from 15 residues. With V trimmed by 4 bases and J by 3 bases, 9 bases remained unmatched. Unique molecular identifiers featured in how the TCRbeta library was prepared. Each CDR3 protein gets one entry after TCRdb re-called the PCR reads with MiXCR. Here the sample spans just over 950,000 distinct CDR3 sequences, 25% to 30% being singletons. This chain uses TRBV2 with TRBJ2-7, with TRBD2 identical over 7 bases. The TCR originated in a boy in the first two years of life who had a stem cell transplant for SCID, so the T cells may come from the graft donor. The source material was PBMCs, mostly from graft donor cells, sampled 360 days after TCRalphabeta/CD19-depleted stem cell transplant. This chain's CDR3 is CASSASGVPLYEQYF. The CDR3 DNA follows: TGTGCCAGCAGTGCGAGCGGGGTTCCCCTCTACGAGCAGTACTTC. Supplemented by reference TRBV2 and TRBJ2-7, the full variable domain reads EPEVTQTPSHQVTQMGQEVILRCVPISNHLYFYWYRQILGQKVEFLVSFYNNEISEKSEIFDDQFSVERPDGSNFTLKIRSTKLEDSAMYFCASSASGVPLYEQYFGPGTRLTVT.